Listed below are T cell receptor beta chains from one sample, sequenced in a study of identifying expanded T cells in peripheral blood. Some clones are missing from TCRdb's copy, which holds only in-frame ones; the method was immunoSEQ multiplex PCR. This table has 100,000 or so clones, roughly 85% appearing once. Sequencing was done on a sample of blood. The receptors originated from a person aged 18 to 75 in good health. CDR3s include the opening cysteine and the closing phenylalanine or tryptophan. A D gene is named only where the DNA matches it firmly. For some rows the clone size is stated as once, few or many, or as a class when expanded; others skip it.

size	V	J	D	CDR3	DNA
.	TRBV11-3	TRBJ2-2	TRBD1	CASSLGGQGGSTGELFF	TGTGCCAGCAGCTTAGGGGGACAGGGCGGGAGCACCGGGGAGCTGTTTTTT
few	TRBV18	TRBJ1-2	.	CASSPQGESYGYTF	TGTGCCAGCTCACCACAAGGGGAGTCCTATGGCTACACCTTC
.	TRBV18	TRBJ2-7	TRBD2	CASSPPRLAGGLNEQYF	TGTGCCAGCTCACCACCGAGGCTAGCGGGGGGGCTGAACGAGCAGTACTTC
.	TRBV7-2	TRBJ2-1	.	CASSLGLYNEQFF	TGTGCCAGCAGCCTGGGACTTTACAATGAGCAGTTCTTC
.	TRBV11-3	TRBJ1-5	.	CASSYPSEHGQNNQPQHF	TGTGCCAGCAGCTACCCCAGCGAGCACGGTCAGAACAATCAGCCCCAGCATTTT
.	TRBV6-1	TRBJ1-1	TRBD1	CASSEALGQPHTEAFF	TGTGCCAGCAGTGAAGCGCTGGGACAGCCCCACACTGAAGCTTTCTTT
.	TRBV5-1	TRBJ2-7	.	CASSLDRTSSYEQYF	TGCGCCAGCAGCTTGGATCGGACCAGCTCCTACGAGCAGTACTTC
.	TRBV20-1	TRBJ1-1	.	CSASLANEAFF	TGCAGTGCCAGCCTCGCCAATGAAGCTTTCTTT
.	TRBV27	TRBJ1-6	TRBD1	CASSLFGGTGASPLHF	TGTGCCAGCAGTTTATTCGGCGGGACAGGGGCTTCACCCCTCCACTTT
.	TRBV7-2	TRBJ2-7	.	CASSTIRDSYEQYF	TGTGCCAGCAGCACGATCAGGGATTCCTACGAGCAGTACTTC
.	TRBV7-9	TRBJ2-5	.	CASSPLRGRPGETQYF	TGTGCCAGCAGCCCACTTCGGGGACGACCGGGTGAGACCCAGTACTTC
once	TRBV5-6	TRBJ2-1	TRBD2	CASSLDRGGLTTYNEQFF	TGTGCCAGCAGCCTGGACCGGGGGGGCCTCACCACCTACAATGAGCAGTTCTTC
.	TRBV7-9	TRBJ1-2	.	CASSLEGGIGGYTF	TGTGCCAGCAGCTTAGAGGGGGGAATCGGTGGCTACACCTTC
once	TRBV19	TRBJ1-3	.	CASRDDGNTIYF	TGTGCCAGTAGGGATGATGGAAACACCATATATTTT
.	TRBV7-9	TRBJ1-4	TRBD1	CASSSGTGGKLFF	TGTGCCAGCAGCAGTGGGACAGGGGGGAAACTGTTTTTT
.	TRBV6-5	TRBJ2-1	.	CASSREGLYNEQFF	TGTGCCAGCAGCCGCGAGGGCTTATACAATGAGCAGTTCTTC
.	TRBV7-2	TRBJ1-2	.	CASSAITYGDGYTF	TGTGCCAGCAGCGCCATCACCTACGGGGATGGCTACACCTTC
.	TRBV7-2	TRBJ2-1	TRBD1	CASSPTPTGENSFF	TGTGCCAGCAGCCCGACCCCGACAGGGGAGAATAGCTTCTTC
.	TRBV9	TRBJ2-2	TRBD2	CASRSGTKNTGELFF	TGTGCCAGCAGATCCGGGACTAAGAACACCGGGGAGCTGTTTTTT
.	TRBV25-1	TRBJ1-3	.	CASSESTANSGNTIYF	TGTGCCAGCAGTGAATCGACAGCTAACTCTGGAAACACCATATATTTT